The rows below give T cell receptor beta chains drawn from one sample of a study of CD8 T cells in ankylosing spondylitis. TCRdb processed the 5' RACE reads anew with MiXCR; each CDR3 protein has one entry. The sample holds around 390,000 distinct CDR3 sequences, under 25% seen once. The sample was blood, either unsorted or a sorted T cell fraction (not recorded which). Receptor source: a male donor with ankylosing spondylitis. Both conserved end residues are trimmed from each CDR3. Clone size, where shown, is once, few, many, or a class for clones that have expanded.

few	11	TRBJ1-1	TRBV6-5	ASSYDGNTEAF
.	13	TRBJ2-2	TRBV2	ASSSQGGYTGELF
few	17	TRBJ2-5	TRBV15	ATSIRGRTGAGQEETQY
.	9	TRBJ2-1	TRBV4-1	ASSRRDLQF
.	13	TRBJ2-1	TRBV19	ASSIPAHSYNEQF
.	12	TRBJ2-3	TRBV27	ASSPLDSTDTQY
few	12	TRBJ2-7	TRBV5-1	ASSHTSGTDEQY
many	13	TRBJ2-1	TRBV29-1	SVEESGGSWNEQF
.	11	TRBJ1-5	TRBV6-1	ASSELRNQPQH
.	14	TRBJ2-3	TRBV7-9	ASSQGDYPNTDTQY
few	15	TRBJ2-3	TRBV10-3	AISASGGRPLTDTQY
.	14	TRBJ2-6	TRBV5-1	ASSSFGGAGANVLT
.	15	TRBJ2-1	TRBV24-1	ATSDNVQGVAYNEQF
.	11	TRBJ1-2	TRBV29-1	SVQKETDYGYT
.	14	TRBJ2-1	TRBV4-3	ASSQQGPGGYNEQF
.	14	TRBJ1-6	TRBV5-1	ASSLEAGLGNSPLH
.	12	TRBJ2-7	TRBV12-3/TRBV12-4	ASSLGDLSYEQY
few	13	TRBJ1-3	TRBV6-5	ASSFTENSGNTIY
few	12	TRBJ2-1	TRBV20-1	SASGSRNYNEQF
once	12	TRBJ2-3	TRBV28	ASRAGRSTDTQY
.	13	TRBJ2-1	TRBV11-3	ASSLRAGVYNEQF
.	12	TRBJ2-1	TRBV5-1	ASSLGQESNEQF
.	10	TRBJ2-1	TRBV15	ATSATSYEQF
.	12	TRBJ1-1	TRBV7-9	ASSTGGTAFKAF
few	14	TRBJ1-6	TRBV12-3/TRBV12-4	ASRLTGNAYNSPLH
.	11	TRBJ2-7	TRBV24-1	ATSDFKVEEQY
few	15	TRBJ2-7	TRBV2	ASSERGAGGILNEQY
few	11	TRBJ2-7	TRBV19	ASSTYSSYEQY
.	13	TRBJ2-1	TRBV5-6	ASSTGTGLYNEQF
.	10	TRBJ1-1	TRBV18	ATYRVSTEAF
.	12	TRBJ2-2	TRBV7-3	ASSLKQFGGELF